This T cell receptor beta chain came from a study of blood T cell repertoires in COVID-19. This table comes from immunoSEQ multiplex PCR, and its TCRdb copy is limited to in-frame clones, with some not included. The sample holds about 150,000 clones, approximately 73% seen once. V lost 3 bases to trimming and J lost 4 bases, with 13 bases between them. The CDR3 sequence is 14 residues long. The germline V gene encodes CDR1 SGDLS and CDR2 YYNGEE. This clone was seen repeatedly, ten times or more. The chain combines TRBV9 with TRBJ1-1; D gene uncertain. The sample was peripheral blood. This clonotype originated in a woman older than 75 with acute or convalescent COVID-19. The CDR3 loop reads CASSASRMGTEAFF. In nucleotides, the CDR3 is TGTGCCAGCAGCGCTAGTAGGATGGGCACTGAAGCTTTCTTT.